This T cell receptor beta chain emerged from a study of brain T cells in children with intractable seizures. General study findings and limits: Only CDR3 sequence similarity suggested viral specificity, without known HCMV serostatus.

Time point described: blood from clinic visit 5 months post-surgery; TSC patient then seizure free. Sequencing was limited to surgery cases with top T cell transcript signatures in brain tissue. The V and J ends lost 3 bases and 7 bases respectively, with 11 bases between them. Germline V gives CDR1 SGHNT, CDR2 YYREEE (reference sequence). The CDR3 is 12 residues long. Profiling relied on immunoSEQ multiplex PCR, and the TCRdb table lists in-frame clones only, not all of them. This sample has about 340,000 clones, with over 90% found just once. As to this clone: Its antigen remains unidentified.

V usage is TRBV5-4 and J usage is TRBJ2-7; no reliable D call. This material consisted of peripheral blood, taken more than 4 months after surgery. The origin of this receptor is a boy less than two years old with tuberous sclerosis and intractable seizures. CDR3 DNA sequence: TGTGCCAGCAGCTCCGCCGGCCGGGAGCAGTACTTC. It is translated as CASSSAGREQYF. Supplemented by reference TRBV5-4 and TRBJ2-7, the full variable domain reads ETGVTQSPTHLIKTRGQQVTLRCSSQSGHNTVSWYQQALGQGPQFIFQYYREEENGRGNFPPRFSGLQFPNYSSELNVNALELDDSALYLCASSSAGREQYFGPGTRLTVT.